A selection of T cell receptor beta chains follows, all from one sample in a study of PD-1 blockade in classical Hodgkin lymphoma. Using immunoSEQ multiplex PCR, the repertoire was profiled, and TCRdb retains in-frame clones only, with some absent. The table includes about 40,000 clones, about nine tenths detected once. The sequencing here drew on peripheral blood mononuclear cells (PBMCs), taken at baseline. These receptors were obtained from a human donor with classical Hodgkin lymphoma. Both conserved end residues are part of each CDR3.

TRBJ1-1	TRBV7-2	CASSPQIEAFF
TRBJ2-1	TRBV28	CASGPSSYNEQFF
TRBJ2-3	TRBV5-1	CASSLVQGSRVDTQYF
TRBJ1-4	TRBV21-1	CASSGINRDREKLFF
TRBJ2-7	TRBV5-1	CASSWFPVGGEQYF
TRBJ2-5	TRBV30	CAWSEHRGETQYF
TRBJ1-1	TRBV4-1	CASSQEEGTTEAFF
TRBJ1-5	TRBV6-5	CASSYSERSNQPQHF
TRBJ2-5	TRBV11-3	CASSAGSRETQYF
TRBJ1-6	TRBV7-9	CASSRTVERGSPLHF